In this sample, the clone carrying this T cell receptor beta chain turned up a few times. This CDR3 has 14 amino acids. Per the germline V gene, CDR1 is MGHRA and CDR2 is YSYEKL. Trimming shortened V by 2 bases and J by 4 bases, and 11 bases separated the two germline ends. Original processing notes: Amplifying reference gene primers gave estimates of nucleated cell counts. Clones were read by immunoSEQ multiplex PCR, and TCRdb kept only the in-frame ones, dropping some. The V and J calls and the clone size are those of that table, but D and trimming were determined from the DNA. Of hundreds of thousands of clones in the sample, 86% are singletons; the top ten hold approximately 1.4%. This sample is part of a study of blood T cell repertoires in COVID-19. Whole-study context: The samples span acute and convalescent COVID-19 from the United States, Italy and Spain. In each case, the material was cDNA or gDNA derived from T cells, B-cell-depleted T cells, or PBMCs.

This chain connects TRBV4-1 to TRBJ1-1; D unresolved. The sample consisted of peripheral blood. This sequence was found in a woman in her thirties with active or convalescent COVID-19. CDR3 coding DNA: TGCGCCAGCAGCCAAACAGTTAGCGGCACTGAAGCTTTCTTT. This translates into CASSQTVSGTEAFF.